Listed here are 3 T cell receptor beta chains from one sample, sequenced in a study of blood T cells in healthy people across ages. Primers used in a second PCR of roughly 6 to 11 cycles were a sample-barcoded 5' primer and a J-beta primer mix. TCRdb re-derived calls from the 5' RACE reads in MiXCR, one entry per CDR3 protein. The repertoire holds approximately 800,000 distinct CDR3 sequences, roughly 50% seen once, with 41% in the top ten. The sequenced material came from blood. The receptors were sampled from a man older than 75 in good health.

V usage is TRBV7-3 and J usage is TRBJ2-5; a weak D match, TRBD2 (6 bases). Per the germline V gene, CDR1 is SGHTA and CDR2 is FQGTGA. The length of the CDR3 is 15 residues. V was trimmed by 3 bases and J by 5 bases, leaving 16 bases between them. This CDR3 reads CASSFAGPGDETQYF. The CDR3 nucleotides read TGTGCCAGCAGCTTTGCGGGCCCGGGGGATGAGACCCAGTACTTC.

This clonotype was counted a single time. Mismatch with germline at one junction end may stem from a read error. V and J are TRBV12-3 or TRBV12-4 and TRBJ2-3; tentative D call: TRBD2 (7 bases). This CDR3 contains 16 residues. In nucleotides, the CDR3 is TGTGCCAGCAGCCCTAGGGGGGGGGGCATCACAGATGCGCAGTATTTT. Its translation: CASSPRGGGITDAQYF.

This clonotype came up a few times. The rearrangement joins TRBV12-3 or TRBV12-4 to TRBJ2-7; 9 positions match TRBD1. V dropped 6 bases and J dropped 1; count of bases not matched to a gene: 4. The CDR3 contains 14 residues. This chain's CDR3 is CASRAGTGSYEQYF. The CDR3 coding sequence is TGTGCCAGCAGGGCCGGGACAGGGTCCTACGAGCAGTACTTC.